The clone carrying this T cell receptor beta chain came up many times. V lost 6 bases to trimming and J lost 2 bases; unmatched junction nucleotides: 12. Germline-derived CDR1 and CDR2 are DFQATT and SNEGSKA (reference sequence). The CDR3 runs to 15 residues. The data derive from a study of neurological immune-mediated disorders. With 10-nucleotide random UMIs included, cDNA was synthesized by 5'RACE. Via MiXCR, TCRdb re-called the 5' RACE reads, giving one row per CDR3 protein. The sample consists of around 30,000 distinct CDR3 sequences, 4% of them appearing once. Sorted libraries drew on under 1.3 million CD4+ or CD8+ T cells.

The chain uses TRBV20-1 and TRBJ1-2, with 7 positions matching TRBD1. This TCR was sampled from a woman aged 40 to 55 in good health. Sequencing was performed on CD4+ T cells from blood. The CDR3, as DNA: TGCAGTGCCGGGACATTGACAGGGTGGAACTATGGCTACACCTTC. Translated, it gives CSAGTLTGWNYGYTF.